A single T cell receptor (beta chain) is shown here with its context. The antigen is unknown. This sample was included in a study of T cells in localized non-small cell lung cancer. Broader study findings: Adjacent lung was found to contain a median roughly 60 of the top 100 tumor clones. In uninvolved adjacent lung, T cell clonality reached its highest value, exceeding tumor. Higher T cell density in the blood was associated with longer overall survival, whereas higher adjacent-lung clonality associated with shorter survival.

Per the germline V gene, CDR1 is SGDLS and CDR2 is YYNGEE. This CDR3 has 15 amino acids. V was pared by 3 bases and J by 5 bases, with 4 bases of the junction left unmatched. Repertoires were generated with immunoSEQ multiplex PCR, while TCRdb's copy carries only in-frame clones and drops some. Here the sample spans approximately 80,000 clones, about 84% being singletons. The V gene is TRBV9, the J gene TRBJ2-2; TRBD2 agrees at 10 bases. Sample: peripheral blood, taken before any cancer treatment. The receptor comes from a female donor of 60 years or more with stage I lung adenocarcinoma. The CDR3 DNA reads TGTGCCAGCAGCGCCACGGGACTAGCGACCGGGGAGCTGTTTTTT. As protein: CASSATGLATGELFF.